Listed here are 24 T cell receptor beta chains from one sample, sequenced in a study of blood T cell repertoires in COVID-19. Method: immunoSEQ multiplex PCR; TCRdb's copy keeps in-frame clones and lacks some. Of tens of thousands of clones listed, over 80% are singletons. The sequencing input was peripheral blood. These receptors were obtained from a woman older than 75 with acute or convalescent COVID-19.

The V gene is TRBV27, the J gene TRBJ2-3; possibly TRBD2 for D (5 bases). The CDR3 runs 15 residues. The germline V and J ends were trimmed by 10 bases and 2 bases, with 19 bases remaining between them. Germline CDR1 is MNHEY and CDR2 is SMNVEV (reference sequence). The CDR3 spells CATQLGGQITDTQYF. The CDR3 DNA follows: TGTGCCACCCAGTTAGGCGGGCAGATCACAGATACGCAGTATTTT.

Of note for this clone: One junction end disagrees with the germline gene, perhaps due to a read error. This rearrangement joins TRBV7-8 to TRBJ2-1, with D perhaps matching TRBD2 (7 bases). The V gene's germline CDR1 is SGHVS and CDR2 FQNEAQ. CDR3 size: 13 residues. The CDR3, as DNA: TGTGCCAGCAGTTTAGGGGGGGGCTATGAGCAGTTCTTC. As protein: CASSLGGGYEQFF.

The J gene is TRBJ2-7, the V gene TRBV3-1 (or the pseudogene TRBV3-2); the match to TRBD2 covers 12 bases. The CDR3 spans 16 residues. The trim removed 4 bases at V and 7 bases at J, leaving 11 bases unmatched. Germline V gene sequence: CDR1 LGHDT, CDR2 YNNKEL (reference sequence). Written as DNA, the CDR3 is TGTGCCAGCAGCCCCAAGACTAGCGGGAGCAAAGGGGAGCAGTACTTC. Translated: CASSPKTSGSKGEQYF.

The V and J genes are TRBV5-1 and TRBJ2-3; D gene unclear. Trimming took 4 bases from V and 0 from J, leaving 12 bases between them. The CDR3 consists of 15 residues. Germline CDR1 is SGHRS and CDR2 is YFSETQ. CDR3 loop: CASSLLIPSTDTQYF. The CDR3 region has the DNA TGCGCCAGCAGCCTACTAATTCCTAGCACAGATACGCAGTATTTT.

The chain uses TRBV27 and TRBJ1-1; the D gene is possibly TRBD1 (6 bases). V lost 4 bases and J lost 5, with 17 bases in between. The CDR3 is made up of 15 amino acids. Germline CDR1 is MNHEY and CDR2 is SMNVEV (reference sequence). CDR3 amino acids: CASSSLGGAYTEAFF. CDR3 in DNA: TGTGCCAGCAGTTCCCTGGGGGGGGCTTATACTGAAGCTTTCTTT.

The chain is built from TRBV19 and TRBJ2-6; TRBD1 matches at 9 bases. Germline loops: CDR1 LNHDA, CDR2 SQIVND (reference sequence). The CDR3 length is 19 residues. V shed 3 bases and J 1 base; nucleotides not matched to a gene: 10. Written as DNA, the CDR3 is TGTGCCAGTAGTATCCCACCGGGACAGGGACCTTCTGGGGCCAACGTCCTGACTTTC. This translates into CASSIPPGQGPSGANVLTF.

This clone has just one count. This chain connects TRBV18 to TRBJ2-1, with D possibly matching TRBD1 (6 bases). This CDR3 contains 14 residues. Trimming stripped 3 bases from V and 5 bases from J, with 11 bases between. The germline V gene has CDR1 KGHSH and CDR2 LQKENI. CDR3: CASSPDRQHNEQFF. The CDR3 bases are TGTGCCAGCTCACCCGACAGGCAACACAATGAGCAGTTCTTC.

V usage is TRBV6-2 or TRBV6-3 and J usage is TRBJ2-5, with 12 bases that match TRBD2. Germline V lookup: CDR1 MNHEY, CDR2 SVGEGT. After removal of 6 bases from V and 2 bases from J, the junction contained 10 bases not matched to a gene. CDR3 length equals 17 residues. CDR3 sequence: CASSPIPGLAGQETQYF. DNA for the CDR3: TGTGCCAGCAGCCCGATTCCGGGACTAGCGGGTCAAGAGACCCAGTACTTC.

The genes are TRBV4-1 and TRBJ1-4, with 9 bases fitting TRBD1. Germline lookup yields CDR1 MGHRA and CDR2 YSYEKL. The CDR3 is 14 amino acids. The J segment lost 15 bases and the V segment lost 0 bases, leaving 8 bases of the junction unmatched. CDR3 sequence reads: CASSQDTGGYKMFF. The CDR3 DNA follows: TGCGCCAGCAGCCAAGATACAGGGGGCTATAAGATGTTTTTT.

The J gene is TRBJ2-7, the V gene TRBV5-6; a weak D match, TRBD1 (6 bases). Per germline, CDR1 SGHDT and CDR2 YYEEEE. V lost 4 bases to trimming and J lost 2 bases, with 19 bases between them. The CDR3 totals 16 residues. CDR3 residues: CASSLWGRTEAYEQYF. DNA of the CDR3: TGTGCCAGCAGCCTCTGGGGGCGAACGGAGGCCTACGAGCAGTACTTC. Filled out from reference TRBV5-6 and TRBJ2-7, the complete variable domain reads DAGVTQSPTHLIKTRGQQVTLRCSPKSGHDTVSWYQQALGQGPQFIFQYYEEEERQRGNFPDRFSGHQFPNYSSELNVNALLLGDSALYLCASSLWGRTEAYEQYFGPGTRLTVT.

V and J are TRBV19 and TRBJ1-3, with 8 positions matching TRBD1. The CDR3 runs 15 residues. J was trimmed by 4 bases and V by 3 bases; bases with no gene match: 5. Germline V gene lookup returns CDR1 LNHDA and CDR2 SQIVND (reference sequence). The CDR3 here is CASSIGTGPGNTIYF. DNA for the CDR3: TGTGCCAGTAGTATTGGGACAGGCCCCGGAAACACCATATATTTT.

This clone was recorded only once. The chain employs TRBV5-4 and TRBJ1-2, with 7 bases lining up with TRBD1. CDR1 and CDR2 from the germline V gene are SGHNT and YYREEE (reference sequence). CDR3 length: 13 amino acids. The V gene end was trimmed by 7 bases and the J gene end by 2 bases; junction bases not matched to a gene: 5. The CDR3 DNA sequence: TGTGCCAGCGGAATGACAGGGAACTATGGCTACACCTTC. Translation gives CASGMTGNYGYTF.

This clone appeared a few times. The gene calls are TRBV24-1 and TRBJ2-3, with a tentative D call TRBD2 (6 bases). CDR1 and CDR2 (germline): KGHDR, SFDVKD. This CDR3 spans 16 amino acids. V was cut by 2 bases and J by 2 bases, with 13 bases left in between. The chain's CDR3 is CATSDWASATTDTQYF. The CDR3 DNA reads TGTGCCACCAGTGATTGGGCTAGCGCAACCACAGATACGCAGTATTTT.

The chain employs TRBV28 and TRBJ1-6, with 8 bases that match TRBD1. Per germline, CDR1 MDHEN and CDR2 SYDVKM. The length of the CDR3 is 14 residues. J gave up 4 bases and V 8 bases, and 4 bases lay outside the gene matches. This CDR3 is CASWTGKYNSPLHF. The CDR3 DNA reads as TGTGCCAGCTGGACAGGGAAATATAATTCACCCCTCCACTTT.

This chain links TRBV3-1 (or the pseudogene TRBV3-2) with TRBJ2-1; 12 nucleotides match TRBD2. V lost 7 bases, J lost 4 bases, and 5 bases stayed unmatched. Germline V gene lookup returns CDR1 LGHDT and CDR2 YNNKEL (reference sequence). CDR3 length: 15 residues. CDR3: CASTPTSGRYNEQFF. The CDR3 DNA is TGTGCCAGCACTCCGACTAGCGGGAGATACAATGAGCAGTTCTTC.

J is TRBJ2-3 and V is TRBV28; TRBD2 is a possible D gene (6 bases). The CDR3 sequence is 19 residues long. V lost 0 bases, J lost 2 bases, and 21 bases lay in between. The germline gives CDR1 MDHEN, CDR2 SYDVKM. The CDR3: CASSLWEGRASRDTDTQYF. Here the CDR3 DNA reads TGTGCCAGCAGTTTATGGGAGGGCCGCGCTAGCCGGGACACAGATACGCAGTATTTT.

This chain joins TRBV27 and TRBJ2-5, with 16 positions matching TRBD2. Trimming cost V 8 bases and J 4 bases; bases outside gene matches: 1. This CDR3 region has 14 residues. CDR1 MNHEY and CDR2 SMNVEV come from the germline V gene (reference sequence). CDR3 sequence (DNA): TGTGCCAGCGGGACTAGCGGGAGGGCAGAGACCCAGTACTTC. This codes for CASGTSGRAETQYF.

V usage is TRBV13 and J usage is TRBJ2-1, with D maybe TRBD2 (6 bases). The CDR3 consists of 15 residues. Trimming shortened V by 5 bases and J by 8 bases, and 19 bases separated the two germline ends. Germline-derived CDR1 and CDR2 are PRHDT and FYEKMQ (reference sequence). The CDR3 here is CASSGLRPLADEQFF. The CDR3 region has the DNA TGTGCCAGCAGCGGACTAAGGCCTTTGGCCGATGAGCAGTTCTTC.

The genes are TRBV5-1 and TRBJ2-3; TRBD2 aligns across 9 bases. Trimming cost V 4 bases and J 3 bases; bases outside gene matches: 9. This CDR3 region has 16 residues. The V gene's germline CDR1 is SGHRS and CDR2 YFSETQ. The CDR3 DNA sequence: TGCGCCAGCAGCCAAACCTTAGCGGGAGCAACAGATACGCAGTATTTT. It encodes CASSQTLAGATDTQYF.

The chain links TRBV2 to TRBJ1-1; a possible D gene is TRBD1 (5 bases). CDR3 length: 13 amino acids. Germline V gene sequence: CDR1 SNHLY, CDR2 FYNNEI. CDR3 protein: CAGRQGGRAEAFF. CDR3 nucleotides: TGTGCGGGACGGCAGGGAGGGAGGGCTGAAGCTTTCTTT.

The chain carries TRBV5-6 and TRBJ2-7, with no clear D. V lost 0 bases and J lost 1, with 5 bases in between. The CDR3 runs 13 residues. Germline values: CDR1 SGHDT, CDR2 YYEEEE. The CDR3: CASSLEQSYEQYF. CDR3 in DNA: TGTGCCAGCAGCTTGGAACAGTCCTACGAGCAGTACTTC.

The chain is built from TRBV28 and TRBJ2-3; the D is unclear. The germline gives CDR1 MDHEN, CDR2 SYDVKM. V lost 6 bases, J lost 6 bases, and 7 bases lay in between. This CDR3 comprises 11 residues. CDR3: CASRRYDTQYF. CDR3 coding DNA: TGTGCCAGCAGGCGATATGATACGCAGTATTTT.

The rearrangement joins TRBV7-2 to TRBJ2-2; 9 positions match TRBD1. Trimming at V came to 5 bases and at J to 7 bases, leaving 8 bases not matched to a gene. CDR3 size: 15 residues. Germline CDR1 reads SGHTA; CDR2 reads FQGNSA. The CDR3 DNA reads as TGTGCCAGCAGCCCACAGGGGGCGCAAGGCGGGGAGCTGTTTTTT. Translated, it gives CASSPQGAQGGELFF.

The chain uses TRBV18 and TRBJ2-7, with 7 bases that match TRBD1. The CDR3 has 13 amino acids. With 4 bases clipped from V and 4 bases from J, the junction kept 4 bases outside the gene matches. Germline V gene sequence: CDR1 KGHSH, CDR2 LQKENI. The CDR3 reads CASSRGQLYEQYF. CDR3 in DNA: TGTGCCAGCTCACGGGGACAGCTATACGAGCAGTACTTC.